The entry that follows covers one T cell receptor (beta chain) sequence. Its specificity is unknown. Deep TCR-beta sequencing used DNA from uncultured naive and memory CD4+ T cells. TCRdb keeps only in-frame clones here, not all; method: immunoSEQ multiplex PCR. The sample lists some 65,000 clones; over 70% were seen once. This specimen belongs to a study of CD4 T cells in relation to SARS-CoV-2 and coronaviruses. Study results and limitations: Monoreactive clones expanded significantly more to SARS-CoV-2 than crossreactive clones did. Crossreactivity was assessed only for spike protein, not other viral proteins.

Before the COVID-19 pandemic, during about 2010-2018, CD4+ T cells were taken from unexposed donors. Naive and memory CD4+ T cells were separated from cryopreserved PBMCs. Sequencing used memory CD4+ T cells from PBMCs. The TCR sequence derives from a human donor in good health.

The CDR3 reads CSAETGTYGYTF. In nucleotides, the CDR3 is TGCAGCGCCGAGACAGGGACCTATGGCTACACCTTC. This chain joins TRBV29-1 and TRBJ1-2; 7 bases are a match to TRBD1. CDR3 length: 12 residues. Unmatched junction bases numbered 6, after V lost 7 bases and J lost 4 bases. Per the germline V gene, CDR1 is SQVTM and CDR2 is ANQGSEA.